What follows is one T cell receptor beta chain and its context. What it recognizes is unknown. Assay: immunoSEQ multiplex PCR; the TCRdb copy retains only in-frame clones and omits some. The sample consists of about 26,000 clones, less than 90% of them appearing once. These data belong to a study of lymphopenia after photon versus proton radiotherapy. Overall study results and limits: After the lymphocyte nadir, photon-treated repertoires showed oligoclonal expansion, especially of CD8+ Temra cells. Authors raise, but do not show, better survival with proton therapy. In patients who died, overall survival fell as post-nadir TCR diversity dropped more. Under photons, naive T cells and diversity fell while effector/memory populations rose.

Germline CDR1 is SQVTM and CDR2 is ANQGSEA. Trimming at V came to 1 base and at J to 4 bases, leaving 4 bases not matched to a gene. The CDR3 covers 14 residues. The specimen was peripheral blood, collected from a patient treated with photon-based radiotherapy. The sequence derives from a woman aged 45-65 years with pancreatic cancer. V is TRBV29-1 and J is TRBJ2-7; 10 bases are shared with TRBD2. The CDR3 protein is CSVEVGTSAYEQYF. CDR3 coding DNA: TGCAGCGTTGAAGTTGGGACTAGCGCATACGAGCAGTACTTC.